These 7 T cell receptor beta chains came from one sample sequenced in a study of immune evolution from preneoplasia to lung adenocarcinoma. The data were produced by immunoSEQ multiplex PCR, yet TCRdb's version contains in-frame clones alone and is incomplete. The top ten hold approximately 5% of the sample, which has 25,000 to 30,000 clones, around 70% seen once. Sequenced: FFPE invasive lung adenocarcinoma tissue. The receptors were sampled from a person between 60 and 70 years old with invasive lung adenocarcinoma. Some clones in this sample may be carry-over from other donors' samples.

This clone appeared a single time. This chain's CDR3 is CATSGSSRSGELFF. The CDR3 DNA follows: TGTGCCACCAGCGGTTCTAGTAGGTCCGGGGAGCTGTTTTTT. The chain uses TRBV15 and TRBJ2-2; no firm D call. Germline-derived CDR1 and CDR2 are LNHNV and YYDKDF (reference sequence). V was clipped by 5 bases and J by 6 bases, with 13 bases between them. The CDR3 runs 14 residues.

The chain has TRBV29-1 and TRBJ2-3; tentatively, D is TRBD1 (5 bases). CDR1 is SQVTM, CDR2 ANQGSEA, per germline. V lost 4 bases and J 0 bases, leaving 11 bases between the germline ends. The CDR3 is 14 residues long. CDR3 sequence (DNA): TGCAGCGTTGTAAGGCAGGGAAGCACAGATACGCAGTATTTT. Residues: CSVVRQGSTDTQYF.

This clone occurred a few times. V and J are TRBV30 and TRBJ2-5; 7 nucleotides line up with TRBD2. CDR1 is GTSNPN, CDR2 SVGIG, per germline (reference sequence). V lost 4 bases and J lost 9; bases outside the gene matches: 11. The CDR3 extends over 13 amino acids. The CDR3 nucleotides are TGTGCCTGGACCCGGGCCTCCCGGGAGGCCCAGTACTTC. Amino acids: CAWTRASREAQYF.

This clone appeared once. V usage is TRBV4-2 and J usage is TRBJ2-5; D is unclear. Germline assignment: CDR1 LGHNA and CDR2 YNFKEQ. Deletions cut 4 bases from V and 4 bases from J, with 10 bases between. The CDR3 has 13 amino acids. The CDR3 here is CASSLGWAETQYF. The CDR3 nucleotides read TGTGCCAGCAGCCTAGGGTGGGCAGAGACCCAGTACTTC.

The CDR3 region is CASSLGEVYNEQFF. In DNA, the CDR3 is TGCGCCAGCAGCTTGGGAGAAGTTTACAATGAGCAGTTCTTC. The chain carries TRBV5-1 and TRBJ2-1; D not resolved. Trimming shortened V by 0 bases and J by 4 bases, and 8 bases separated the two germline ends. Germline lookup yields CDR1 SGHRS and CDR2 YFSETQ. The CDR3 is 14 residues long.

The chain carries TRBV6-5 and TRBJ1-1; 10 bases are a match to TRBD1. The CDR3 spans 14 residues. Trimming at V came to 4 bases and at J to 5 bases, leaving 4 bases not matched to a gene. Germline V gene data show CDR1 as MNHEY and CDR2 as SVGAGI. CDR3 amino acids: CASSLTGGETEAFF. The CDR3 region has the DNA TGTGCCAGCAGTTTGACAGGGGGCGAGACTGAAGCTTTCTTT.

In nucleotides, the CDR3 is TGTGCCAGCAGTTCCACAGGGGTTATTGACTATGGCTACACCTTC. Amino acids: CASSSTGVIDYGYTF. The rearrangement links TRBV28 to TRBJ1-2; 7 bases map to TRBD1. The CDR3 sequence is 15 residues long. J gave up 3 bases and V 4 bases, and 8 bases lay outside the gene matches. Germline CDR1 is MDHEN and CDR2 is SYDVKM.